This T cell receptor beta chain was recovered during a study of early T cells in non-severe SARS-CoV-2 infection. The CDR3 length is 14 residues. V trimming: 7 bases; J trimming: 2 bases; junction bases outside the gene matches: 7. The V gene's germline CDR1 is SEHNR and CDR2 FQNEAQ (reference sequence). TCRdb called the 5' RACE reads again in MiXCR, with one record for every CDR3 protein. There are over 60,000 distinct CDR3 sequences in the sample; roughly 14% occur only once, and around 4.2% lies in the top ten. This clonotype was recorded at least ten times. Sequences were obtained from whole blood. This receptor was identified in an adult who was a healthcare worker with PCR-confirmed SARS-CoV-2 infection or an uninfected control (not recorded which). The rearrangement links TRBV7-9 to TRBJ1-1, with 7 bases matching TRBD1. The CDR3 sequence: CASTLGQANTEAFF. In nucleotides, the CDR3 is TGTGCCAGCACCCTCGGACAGGCCAACACTGAAGCTTTCTTT.